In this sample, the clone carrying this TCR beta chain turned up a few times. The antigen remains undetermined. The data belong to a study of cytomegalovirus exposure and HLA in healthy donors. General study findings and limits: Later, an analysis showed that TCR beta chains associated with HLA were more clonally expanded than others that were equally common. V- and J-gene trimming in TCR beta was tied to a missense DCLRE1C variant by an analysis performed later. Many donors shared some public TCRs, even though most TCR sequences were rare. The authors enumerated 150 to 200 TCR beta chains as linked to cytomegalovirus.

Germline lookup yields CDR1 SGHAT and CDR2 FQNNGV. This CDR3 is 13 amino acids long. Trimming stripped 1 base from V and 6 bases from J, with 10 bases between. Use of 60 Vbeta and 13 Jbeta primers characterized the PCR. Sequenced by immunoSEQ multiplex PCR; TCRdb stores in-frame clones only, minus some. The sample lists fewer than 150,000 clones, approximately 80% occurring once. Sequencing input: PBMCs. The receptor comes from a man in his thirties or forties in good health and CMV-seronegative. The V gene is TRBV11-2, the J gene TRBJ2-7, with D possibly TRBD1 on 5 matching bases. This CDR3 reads CASSLVSQGEQYF. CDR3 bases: TGTGCCAGCAGCTTAGTATCTCAGGGCGAGCAGTACTTC.